The text below deals with one TCR beta chain. As yet, its antigen is unknown. The data belong to a study of CD4+ T cells in melanoma. Germline values: CDR1 SSHAT, CDR2 FNYEAQ (reference sequence). This CDR3 has 15 residues. Trimming cost V 5 bases and J 7 bases, with 20 bases left between them. Generated by immunoSEQ multiplex PCR, the TCRdb table keeps only in-frame clones and is missing some. Among 10,000 or so clones listed, about 59% were seen once. Notes on the study in general: CD8+ T cell, macrophage and B cell function reportedly correlated with neoantigen-specific CD4+ T cells. Reportedly, melanoma neoantigen-specific CD4+ T cells showed varied differentiation states.

This TCR came from a human donor with melanoma. The rearrangement links TRBV7-7 to TRBJ1-1; weak D call: TRBD1 (5 bases). Sequenced input: cells from a culture (not recorded whether cultured in vitro). CDR3 nucleotide sequence: TGTGCCAGCAGCCCTTATACCGGGACGGCGAATGAAGCTTTCTTT. Its protein is CASSPYTGTANEAFF. The variable domain in full, completed from reference TRBV7-7 and TRBJ1-1, reads GAGVSQSPRYKVTKRGQDVTLRCDPISSHATLYWYQQALGQGPEFLTYFNYEAQPDKSGLPSDRFSAERPEGSISTLTIQRTEQRDSAMYRCASSPYTGTANEAFFGQGTRLTVV.